The clone carrying this TCR beta chain appeared a few times. What it binds is not known. TCRdb independently ran MiXCR on the reads; one entry per CDR3 protein. The sample holds under 150,000 distinct CDR3 sequences, over 25% seen once. This record belongs to a study of T cell repertoires in cytomegalovirus infection. Study information: Selected CMV epitopes included recently identified HLA-C-restricted ones as well as well-studied HLA-B-restricted ones.

The source was CD8+ T cells from cultured PBMCs, collected from culture after CMV antigen stimulation. The receptor was isolated from a human donor in good health (CMV status not recorded). Some clones in this sample may be carry-over from other donors' samples.

The CDR3 here is CASSQVSGGGKNEQFF. The CDR3, as DNA: TGCGCCAGCAGCCAAGTATCAGGGGGCGGCAAGAATGAGCAGTTCTTC. The chain uses TRBV4-1 and TRBJ2-1; 8 bases map to TRBD1. V shed 1 base, J shed 7 bases, and the junction held 9 bases outside the gene matches. Per the germline V gene, CDR1 is MGHRA and CDR2 is YSYEKL. The CDR3 covers 16 residues.